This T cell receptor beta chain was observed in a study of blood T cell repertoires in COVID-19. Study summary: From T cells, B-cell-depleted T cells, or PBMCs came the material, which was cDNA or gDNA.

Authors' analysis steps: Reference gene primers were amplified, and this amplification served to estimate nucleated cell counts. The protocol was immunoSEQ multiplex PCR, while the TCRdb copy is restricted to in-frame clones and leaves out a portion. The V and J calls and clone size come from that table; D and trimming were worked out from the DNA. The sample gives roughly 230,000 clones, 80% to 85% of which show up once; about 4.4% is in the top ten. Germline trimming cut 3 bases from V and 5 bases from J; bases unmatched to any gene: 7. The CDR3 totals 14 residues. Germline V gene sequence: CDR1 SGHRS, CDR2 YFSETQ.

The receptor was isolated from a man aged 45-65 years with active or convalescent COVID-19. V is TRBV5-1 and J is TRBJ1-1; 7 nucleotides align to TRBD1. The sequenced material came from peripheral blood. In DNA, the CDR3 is TGCGCCAGCAGCTATCAGGGGGTCGAGACTGAAGCTTTCTTT. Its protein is CASSYQGVETEAFF.